This T cell receptor beta chain was captured in a study of vaccination and CD4 T cells after COVID-19. About the study: With a range of 35 to 161, the median interval from diagnosis to drawing post-COVID samples was approximately 91 days.

Losses at the gene ends were 0 bases for V and 3 bases for J; bases not matched to a gene: 10. CDR3 size: 17 residues. Germline CDR1 reads WNHNN; CDR2 reads SYGVQD (reference sequence). With regard to this clonotype: As yet, its antigen is unknown.

TCRdb fed the PCR reads into MiXCR, producing one record per CDR3 protein. The sample has about 20,000 distinct CDR3 sequences, 58% seen once. Findings of the study overall: A median approximately 83% of convalescent patients' SARS-CoV-2-reactive clones emerged only after vaccination. In median terms, SARS-CoV-2-reactive clonotypes went from roughly 21 to 40, a nonsignificant rise.

The clonotype comes from a human donor who had recovered from COVID-19. This chain joins TRBV10-1 and TRBJ1-1; 7 nucleotides agree with TRBD1. The sequences come from CD4+ T cells from blood, collected before SARS-CoV-2 vaccination. The CDR3 here is CASSESNRGSSHTEAFF. The CDR3, as DNA: TGCGCCAGCAGTGAGTCCAACAGGGGCTCGTCCCACACTGAAGCTTTCTTT.